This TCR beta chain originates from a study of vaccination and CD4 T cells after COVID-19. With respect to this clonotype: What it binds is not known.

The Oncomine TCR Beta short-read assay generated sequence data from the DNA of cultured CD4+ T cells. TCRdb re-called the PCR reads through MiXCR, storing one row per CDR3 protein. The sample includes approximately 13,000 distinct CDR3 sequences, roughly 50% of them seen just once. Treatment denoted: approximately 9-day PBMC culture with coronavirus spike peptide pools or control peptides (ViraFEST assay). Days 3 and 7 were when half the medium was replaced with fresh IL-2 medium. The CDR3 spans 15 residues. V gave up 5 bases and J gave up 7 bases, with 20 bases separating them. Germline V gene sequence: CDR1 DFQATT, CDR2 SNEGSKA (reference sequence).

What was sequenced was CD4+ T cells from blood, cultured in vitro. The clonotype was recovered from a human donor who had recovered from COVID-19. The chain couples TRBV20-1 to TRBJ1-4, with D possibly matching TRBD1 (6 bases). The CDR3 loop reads CSALIMDSSREKLFF. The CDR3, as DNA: TGCAGTGCTCTCATCATGGACAGCAGCCGTGAAAAACTGTTTTTT.